This T cell receptor beta chain was captured in a study of patients and donors after allogeneic stem cell transplantation. This CDR3 has 16 amino acids. V dropped 4 bases and J dropped 1; count of bases not matched to a gene: 7. Germline CDR1 is LGHNA and CDR2 is YNFKEQ. This clonotype was seen a few times. TCRdb reprocessed the RT-PCR reads with MiXCR, giving one entry per CDR3 protein. The table has hundreds of thousands of distinct CDR3 sequences, 38% seen once; the top ten hold approximately 10%. V gene TRBV4-2 combines with J gene TRBJ1-2, with 9 bases that match TRBD1. The sequence was obtained from a human donor who was either an allogeneic HSCT recipient or a stem cell or donor lymphocyte infusion donor (not recorded which). It is not recorded whose cells these are; they may come from a transplant donor. The material sequenced was blood, either unsorted or a sorted T cell fraction (not recorded which). The CDR3 DNA reads as TGTGCCAGCAGCCCCGGGACAGGGAGAATTAACTATGGCTACACCTTC. This gives the protein CASSPGTGRINYGYTF.